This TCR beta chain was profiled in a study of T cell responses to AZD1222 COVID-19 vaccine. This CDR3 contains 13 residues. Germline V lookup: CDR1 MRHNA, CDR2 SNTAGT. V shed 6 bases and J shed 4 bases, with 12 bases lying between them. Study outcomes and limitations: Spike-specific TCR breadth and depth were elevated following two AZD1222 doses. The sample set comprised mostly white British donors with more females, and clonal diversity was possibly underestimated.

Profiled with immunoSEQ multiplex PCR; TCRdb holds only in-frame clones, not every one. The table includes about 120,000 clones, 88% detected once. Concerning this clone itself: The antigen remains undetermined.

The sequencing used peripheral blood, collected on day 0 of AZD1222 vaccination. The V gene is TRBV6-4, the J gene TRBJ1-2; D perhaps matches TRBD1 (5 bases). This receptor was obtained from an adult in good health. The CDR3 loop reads CASSAGPSYGYTF. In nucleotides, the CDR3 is TGTGCCAGCAGCGCGGGACCGAGCTATGGCTACACCTTC.